A selection of T cell receptor beta chains follows, all from one sample in a study of OX40 agonist ivuxolimab in advanced cancers. The method was immunoSEQ multiplex PCR; TCRdb's version includes in-frame clones alone and lacks a portion of them. Here the sample spans approximately 100,000 clones, approximately 85% being singletons. The sample here was CD4+ or CD8+ T cells sorted from blood, taken in a trial of the OX40 agonist ivuxolimab. The source of these receptors is an adult with an advanced solid tumor such as melanoma, head and neck, liver or kidney cancer. Both conserved end residues are part of each CDR3. D genes are given only for firm matches. Expanded clones get a size class; other rows say once, few or many, or leave the size out.

j_gene	abundance	d_gene	v_gene	CDR3aa	CDR3nt
TRBJ2-7	-	TRBD1	TRBV30	CAWKRQGFSYEQYF	TGTGCCTGGAAACGACAGGGTTTTTCCTACGAGCAGTACTTC
TRBJ2-7	-	TRBD1	TRBV7-7	CASSLDRGYEQYF	TGTGCTAGCAGCTTAGACAGGGGGTACGAGCAGTACTTC
TRBJ2-5	-	-	TRBV28	CASSFGQGIIGRETQYF	TGTGCCAGCAGTTTTGGTCAGGGGATCATCGGCCGGGAGACCCAGTACTTC
TRBJ2-7	-	TRBD2	TRBV15	CATSDRRLAKQYF	TGTGCCACCAGCGATAGAAGACTAGCGAAGCAGTACTTC
TRBJ1-1	once	-	TRBV28	CASSHPSGMRTEAFF	TGTGCCAGCAGCCACCCATCAGGGATGAGGACTGAAGCTTTCTTT
TRBJ2-5	-	TRBD2	TRBV7-6	CASSSGLAGTLETQYF	TGTGCCAGCAGCTCGGGACTAGCGGGAACCTTAGAGACCCAGTACTTC
TRBJ1-3	-	-	TRBV19	CASSMPKAHSGNTIYF	TGTGCCAGTAGTATGCCTAAGGCCCACTCTGGAAACACCATATATTTT
TRBJ2-1	few	-	TRBV5-4	CASSFHISSYNEQFF	TGTGCCAGCAGCTTCCACATAAGCTCCTACAATGAGCAGTTCTTC
TRBJ2-5	few	-	TRBV27	CASSLGPLGGLQETQYF	TGTGCCAGCAGTTTAGGGCCTCTGGGGGGCCTACAAGAGACCCAGTACTTC
TRBJ2-7	-	-	TRBV7-3	CASSSRGGSFDEQYF	TGTGCCAGCAGCTCCAGGGGCGGGAGCTTCGACGAGCAGTACTTC
TRBJ2-5	-	TRBD2	TRBV7-3	CASSSGGEETQYF	TGTGCCAGCAGCTCGGGGGGAGAGGAGACCCAGTACTTC
TRBJ2-2	-	-	TRBV4-1	CASSQVRGGYTGELFF	TGCGCCAGCAGCCAAGTCAGGGGGGGGTACACCGGGGAGCTGTTTTTT
TRBJ1-3	-	-	TRBV19	CASSIIQAPGNTIYF	TGTGCCAGTAGTATTATCCAGGCTCCTGGAAACACCATATATTTT
TRBJ1-5	-	-	TRBV6-6	CASSYSLTGPQHF	TGTGCCAGCAGTTACAGCCTCACCGGGCCCCAGCATTTT
TRBJ2-4	-	TRBD1	TRBV6-1	CASSKGQGHENIQYF	TGTGCCAGCAGTAAGGGACAGGGACACGAAAACATTCAGTACTTC
TRBJ1-2	-	-	TRBV4-3	CASSTAEGEAWYHGYTF	TGCGCCAGCAGTACCGCTGAGGGGGAGGCATGGTACCATGGCTACACCTTC
TRBJ1-1	-	-	TRBV6-1	CASSEAAENTEAFF	TGTGCCAGCAGTGAAGCGGCCGAGAACACTGAAGCTTTCTTT
TRBJ2-7	-	-	TRBV30	CAWSTQSLGYEQYF	TGTGCCTGGAGTACGCAGTCCCTGGGCTACGAGCAGTACTTC
TRBJ1-5	-	-	TRBV28	CASSLPGAHNQPQHF	TGTGCCAGCAGTTTACCGGGGGCCCACAATCAGCCCCAGCATTTT
TRBJ2-1	-	-	TRBV11-3	CASSRRTYGNNEQFF	TGTGCCAGCAGCCGCCGGACTTATGGAAACAATGAGCAGTTCTTC
TRBJ1-5	-	-	TRBV6-5	CASSPLGNNQPQHF	TGTGCCAGCAGCCCTTTGGGGAACAATCAGCCCCAGCATTTT
TRBJ2-6	-	-	TRBV7-9	CASSLAGSASPVLTF	TGTGCCAGCAGCTTGGCAGGAAGCGCGTCACCCGTCCTGACTTTC
TRBJ2-7	-	-	TRBV7-2	CASSPASYYEQYF	TGTGCCAGCAGCCCCGCATCTTACTACGAGCAGTACTTC
TRBJ2-5	-	-	TRBV7-2	CASSLGGQRETQYF	TGTGCCAGCAGCTTAGGGGGACAACGAGAGACCCAGTACTTC
TRBJ2-1	-	-	TRBV5-6	CASTVGNEQFF	TGTGCCAGCACCGTGGGCAATGAGCAGTTCTTC
TRBJ2-7	few	-	TRBV5-1	CASSLGLDDEQYF	TGCGCCAGCAGCTTGGGACTAGATGACGAGCAGTACTTC
TRBJ2-3	-	-	TRBV7-3	CASSRDITDTQYF	TGTGCCAGCAGCCGGGACATAACAGATACGCAGTATTTT
TRBJ1-2	-	TRBD1	TRBV6-6	CASSYDRAGYTF	TGTGCCAGCAGTTACGACAGGGCTGGCTACACCTTC